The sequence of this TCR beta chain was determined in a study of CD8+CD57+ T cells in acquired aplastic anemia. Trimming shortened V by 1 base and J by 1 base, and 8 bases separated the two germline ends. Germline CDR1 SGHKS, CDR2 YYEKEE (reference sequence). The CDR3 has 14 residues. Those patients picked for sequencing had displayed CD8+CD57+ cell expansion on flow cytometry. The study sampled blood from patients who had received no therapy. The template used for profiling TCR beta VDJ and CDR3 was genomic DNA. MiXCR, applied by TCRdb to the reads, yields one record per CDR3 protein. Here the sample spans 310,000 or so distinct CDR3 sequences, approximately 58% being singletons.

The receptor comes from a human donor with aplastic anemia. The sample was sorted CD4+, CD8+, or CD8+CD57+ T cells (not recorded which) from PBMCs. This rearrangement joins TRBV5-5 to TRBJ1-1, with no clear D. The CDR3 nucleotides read TGTGCCAGCAGCTTGCGACTGGCGAACACTGAAGCTTTCTTT. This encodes CASSLRLANTEAFF.